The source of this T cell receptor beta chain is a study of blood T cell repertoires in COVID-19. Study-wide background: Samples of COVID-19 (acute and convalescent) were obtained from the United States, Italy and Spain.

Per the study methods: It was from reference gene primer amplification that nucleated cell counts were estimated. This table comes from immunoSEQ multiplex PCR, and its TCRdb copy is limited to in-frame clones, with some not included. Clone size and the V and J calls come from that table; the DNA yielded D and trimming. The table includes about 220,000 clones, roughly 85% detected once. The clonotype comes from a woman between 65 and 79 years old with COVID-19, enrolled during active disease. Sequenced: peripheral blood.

The CDR3 coding sequence is TGTGCCAGCTCCCCGACCGAGACTCCTAACTATGGCTACACCTTC. This codes for CASSPTETPNYGYTF. The chain joins TRBV18 to TRBJ1-2; D remains ambiguous. The V end lost 6 bases, the J end lost 0 bases, and 14 bases lay between the germline ends. Germline V lookup: CDR1 KGHSH, CDR2 LQKENI. The CDR3 contains 15 residues.